Listed below are T cell receptor beta chains from one sample, sequenced in a study of cytomegalovirus exposure and HLA in healthy donors. Profiling relied on immunoSEQ multiplex PCR, and the TCRdb table lists in-frame clones only, not all of them. Among under 200,000 clones listed, less than 90% were seen once. Material: PBMCs. These receptors came from a woman aged 25 to 39 in good health and CMV-seronegative. Each CDR3 is given with its conserved first and last residue. Each record gives: V gene, J gene, CDR3 protein.

v_gene: TRBV10-3; j_gene: TRBJ2-2; CDR3aa: CAISVAGTENTGELFF
v_gene: TRBV5-6; j_gene: TRBJ2-1; CDR3aa: CASRPTGYNEQFF
v_gene: TRBV15; j_gene: TRBJ2-7; CDR3aa: CATSRAPRQGSPEQYF
v_gene: TRBV18; j_gene: TRBJ2-1; CDR3aa: CASSGSGEQFF
v_gene: TRBV29-1; j_gene: TRBJ1-2; CDR3aa: CSVPGQGEGYTF
v_gene: TRBV10-1; j_gene: TRBJ1-5; CDR3aa: CAIGFDRGYKQPQHF
v_gene: TRBV19; j_gene: TRBJ1-1; CDR3aa: CASSHKTGTEAFF
v_gene: TRBV9; j_gene: TRBJ2-7; CDR3aa: CASSKQGARGYEQYF
v_gene: TRBV4-1; j_gene: TRBJ2-2; CDR3aa: CASSPAGLRELFF
v_gene: TRBV2; j_gene: TRBJ2-7; CDR3aa: CASSAERGPYEQYF
v_gene: TRBV27; j_gene: TRBJ1-6; CDR3aa: CASRGRERRSPLHF
v_gene: TRBV7-2; j_gene: TRBJ2-2; CDR3aa: CASRKVGFGELFF
v_gene: TRBV7-9; j_gene: TRBJ1-1; CDR3aa: CASNPVNTEAFF
v_gene: TRBV5-1; j_gene: TRBJ2-5; CDR3aa: CASSSGTRAPIQETQYF
v_gene: TRBV7-2; j_gene: TRBJ2-7; CDR3aa: CASSLWPGYEQYF
v_gene: TRBV28; j_gene: TRBJ2-7; CDR3aa: CASRAAALSPRGEQYF
v_gene: TRBV27; j_gene: TRBJ1-2; CDR3aa: CASSDGTAFEGYTF
v_gene: TRBV28; j_gene: TRBJ2-7; CDR3aa: CASSPPGQEASGYF
v_gene: TRBV6-1; j_gene: TRBJ2-5; CDR3aa: CASSFSGGEVETQYF
v_gene: TRBV5-1; j_gene: TRBJ2-5; CDR3aa: CASSLARDRGQYF
v_gene: TRBV5-1; j_gene: TRBJ2-3; CDR3aa: CASSIRTSGLPDTQYF
v_gene: TRBV11-2; j_gene: TRBJ2-5; CDR3aa: CASSKGTPMGETQYF
v_gene: TRBV19; j_gene: TRBJ2-4; CDR3aa: CASSLTTALAKNIQYF
v_gene: TRBV4-2; j_gene: TRBJ2-3; CDR3aa: CASSQDAASSTTQYF
v_gene: TRBV10-2; j_gene: TRBJ2-7; CDR3aa: CASSDGRQGGGGEQYF
v_gene: TRBV19; j_gene: TRBJ2-1; CDR3aa: CASSIRGGYNEQFF
v_gene: TRBV2; j_gene: TRBJ2-3; CDR3aa: CAAQVLVSDTQYF
v_gene: TRBV30; j_gene: TRBJ2-7; CDR3aa: CAWNRDRGYEQYF